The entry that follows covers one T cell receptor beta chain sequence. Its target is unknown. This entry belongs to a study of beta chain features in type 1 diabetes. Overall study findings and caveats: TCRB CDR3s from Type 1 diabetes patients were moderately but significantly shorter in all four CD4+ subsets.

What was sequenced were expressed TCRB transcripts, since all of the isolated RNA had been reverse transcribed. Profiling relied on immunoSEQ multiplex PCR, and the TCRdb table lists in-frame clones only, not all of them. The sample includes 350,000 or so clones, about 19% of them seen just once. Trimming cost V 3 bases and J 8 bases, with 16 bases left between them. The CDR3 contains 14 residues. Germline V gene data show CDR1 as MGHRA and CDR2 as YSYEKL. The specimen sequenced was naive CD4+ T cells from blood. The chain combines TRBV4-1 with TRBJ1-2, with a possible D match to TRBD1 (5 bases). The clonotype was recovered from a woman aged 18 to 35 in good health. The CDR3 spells CASSQNGARKGYTF. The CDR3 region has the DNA TGCGCCAGCAGCCAGAATGGGGCTAGGAAAGGCTACACCTTC.